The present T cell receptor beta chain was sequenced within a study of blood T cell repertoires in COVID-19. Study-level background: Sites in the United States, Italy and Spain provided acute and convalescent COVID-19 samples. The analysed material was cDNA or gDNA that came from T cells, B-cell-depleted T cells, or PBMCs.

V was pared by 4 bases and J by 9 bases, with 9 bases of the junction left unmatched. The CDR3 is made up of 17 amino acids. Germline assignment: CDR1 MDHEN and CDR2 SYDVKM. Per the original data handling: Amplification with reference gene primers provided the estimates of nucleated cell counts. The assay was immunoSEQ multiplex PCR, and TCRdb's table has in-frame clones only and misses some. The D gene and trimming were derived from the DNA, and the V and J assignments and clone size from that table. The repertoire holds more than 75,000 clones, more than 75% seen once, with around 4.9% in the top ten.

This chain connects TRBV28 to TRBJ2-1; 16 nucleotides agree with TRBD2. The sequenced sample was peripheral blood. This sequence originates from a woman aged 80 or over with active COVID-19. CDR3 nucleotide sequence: TGTGCCAGCAGTTCCCCGGGACTAGCGGGAGGGCCAGCTGAGCAGTTCTTC. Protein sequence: CASSSPGLAGGPAEQFF.